One T cell receptor beta chain is described in this entry. Its cognate antigen is unknown. Germline V gives CDR1 MNHEY, CDR2 SVGAGI. This CDR3 has 15 amino acids. The V segment lost 6 bases and the J segment 0 bases; nucleotides outside the gene matches: 7. The source of the sample is a study of T cell responses to AZD1222 COVID-19 vaccine. Study observations and caveats: Most donors were white British and more were female, and clonal diversity was possibly underestimated.

Here immunoSEQ multiplex PCR was the method, and the copy in TCRdb shows in-frame clones only, minus some. The sample includes tens of thousands of clones, more than 80% seen only once; the top ten take approximately 5.4%. The TCR originated in an adult in good health. This sample comprised peripheral blood, obtained on day 0 of AZD1222 vaccination. The J gene is TRBJ1-2, the V gene TRBV6-5; 7 nucleotides line up with TRBD1. CDR3 nucleotides: TGTGCCAGCAGCCACGCGACAGGGCCTAACTATGGCTACACCTTC. Protein: CASSHATGPNYGYTF.